A single sample is the source of the 30 T cell receptor beta chains below, sequenced in a study of neurological immune-mediated disorders. Via MiXCR, TCRdb re-called the 5' RACE reads, giving one row per CDR3 protein. Seen here are roughly 24,000 distinct CDR3 sequences, 13% observed once, and the top ten hold 13%. The material sequenced was PBMCs. Every receptor here comes from a woman aged 60-70 years with HTLV-1-associated myelopathy (HAM/TSP).

This clonotype was detected many times. J is TRBJ2-3 and V is TRBV7-2, with 8 bases lining up with TRBD2. This CDR3 has 16 amino acids. Per the germline V gene, CDR1 is SGHTA and CDR2 is FQGNSA. V lost 4 bases to trimming and J lost 0 bases; unmatched junction nucleotides: 6. DNA for the CDR3: TGTGCCAGCAGCTGGGCGGGGGGCGCGAGCACAGATACGCAGTATTTT. This encodes CASSWAGGASTDTQYF.

V usage is TRBV5-1 and J usage is TRBJ2-7; unclear D gene. There are 12 residues in the CDR3. CDR1 and CDR2 (germline): SGHRS, YFSETQ. V was shortened by 4 bases and J by 3 bases, with 8 bases between the two germline ends. Here the CDR3 DNA reads TGCGCCAGCAGCATAGACAACTACGAGCAGTACTTC. Amino acid sequence: CASSIDNYEQYF. Drawing the rest from reference TRBV5-1 and TRBJ2-7, the complete variable domain is KAGVTQTPRYLIKTRGQQVTLSCSPISGHRSVSWYQQTPGQGLQFLFEYFSETQRNKGNFPGRFSGRQFSNSRSEMNVSTLELGDSALYLCASSIDNYEQYFGPGTRLTVT.

This clonotype was found many times. V usage is TRBV20-1 and J usage is TRBJ2-5; D not certain. Germline loops: CDR1 DFQATT, CDR2 SNEGSKA (reference sequence). V was shortened by 0 bases and J by 3 bases, with 11 bases between the two germline ends. The CDR3 spans 14 residues. The CDR3 sequence: CSARDRLGKETQYF. The CDR3 bases are TGCAGTGCTAGAGATCGTCTTGGCAAAGAGACCCAGTACTTC.

There are many counts of this clonotype. A read error may account for a junction end that differs from germline. The rearrangement uses TRBV7-8 and TRBJ1-6, with 9 bases identical to TRBD1. CDR3 length: 13 amino acids. The V gene's germline CDR1 is SGHVS and CDR2 FQNEAQ. The CDR3 DNA reads as TGTGCCAGCAGCTTAGAGGAAAACCGGGACAGGGTCTTT. Translation gives CASSLEENRDRVF. Variable domain in full (rest from reference TRBV7-8 and TRBJ1-6): GAGVSQSPRYKVAKRGQDVALRCDPISGHVSLFWYQQALGQGPEFLTYFQNEAQLDKSGLPSDRFFAERPEGSVSTLKIQRTQQEDSAVYLCASSLEENRDRVFGNGTRLTVT.

The sample holds many counts of this clonotype. The CDR3 spells CASSLAGGTGELFF. CDR3 bases: TGTGCCAGCAGCTTAGCTGGGGGCACCGGGGAGCTGTTTTTT. V usage is TRBV9 and J usage is TRBJ2-2; D is possibly TRBD1 or TRBD2 (5 bases each). The germline V and J ends were trimmed by 4 bases and 4 bases, with 11 bases remaining between them. This CDR3 has 14 residues. CDR1 and CDR2 from the germline V gene are SGDLS and YYNGEE.

There are many counts of this clonotype. This chain joins TRBV4-1 and TRBJ2-7; TRBD2 aligns across 10 bases. The CDR3 loop spans 16 amino acids. J gave up 3 bases and V 1 base, and 6 bases lay outside the gene matches. Germline lookup yields CDR1 MGHRA and CDR2 YSYEKL. Written as DNA, the CDR3 is TGCGCCAGCAGCCAAGCGACTAGCGGGTCTTACTACGAGCAGTACTTC. Translated, it gives CASSQATSGSYYEQYF.

The chain combines TRBV7-2 with TRBJ1-2; tentative D call: TRBD1 (5 bases). This CDR3 contains 13 residues. CDR1 and CDR2 (germline): SGHTA, FQGNSA. The V end lost 6 bases, the J end lost 8 bases, and 16 bases lay between the germline ends. CDR3 sequence: CASRPNQGSGYTF. The CDR3 nucleotides are TGTGCCAGCAGGCCGAACCAGGGATCAGGCTACACCTTC.

This clonotype has at least ten counts. The CDR3 region is CSATAEGNEQYF. The CDR3 DNA follows: TGCAGTGCCACCGCCGAGGGAAACGAGCAGTACTTC. The chain carries TRBV20-1 and TRBJ2-7, with a weak D call TRBD2 (5 bases). The CDR3 sequence is 12 residues long. Germline V gene lookup returns CDR1 DFQATT and CDR2 SNEGSKA (reference sequence). The V gene lost 6 bases and the J gene lost 5 bases, with 14 bases spanning the gap.

This clonotype was seen ten or more times. This chain links TRBV12-3 or TRBV12-4 with TRBJ1-1, with a possible D match to TRBD1 (5 bases). This CDR3 comprises 14 residues. Trimming pared 5 bases from V and 5 bases from J, leaving 15 bases between. The CDR3 DNA reads TGTGCCAGCAGTCCTCAGGGAATTCGGACTGAAGCTTTCTTT. Translation: CASSPQGIRTEAFF.

This clonotype appeared many times. This chain links TRBV6-5 with TRBJ2-7; 10 bases match TRBD1. Germline CDR1 is MNHEY and CDR2 is SVGAGI. This CDR3 spans 15 amino acids. V shed 6 bases, J shed 3 bases, and the junction held 8 bases outside the gene matches. The CDR3 protein is CASSPGQGFFYEQYF. CDR3 sequence (DNA): TGTGCCAGCAGCCCGGGACAGGGGTTTTTCTACGAGCAGTACTTC.

Points on this clonotype: Compared with germline, one end of the junction differs, possibly owing to a read error. The V and J genes are TRBV11-2 and TRBJ2-7, with 10 positions matching TRBD2. The CDR3 contains 15 residues. The V gene's germline CDR1 is SGHAT and CDR2 FQNNGV. DNA of the CDR3: TGTGCCAGCACCCTAGGAGCGGGGGGGCCAAACGAGCAGTGCTTC. It encodes CASTLGAGGPNEQCF.

In this sample, this clonotype turned up a few times. The CDR3 region has the DNA TGCAGCGTCTCCACCCCACAGCTTACTCCCTACGAGCAGTACTTC. This sequence encodes CSVSTPQLTPYEQYF. The chain combines TRBV29-1 with TRBJ2-7; no clear D gene. V lost 6 bases and J 2 bases, leaving 20 bases between the germline ends. Germline lookup yields CDR1 SQVTM and CDR2 ANQGSEA. CDR3 size: 15 residues.

V is TRBV6-5 and J is TRBJ2-1; 15 bases align to TRBD2. The CDR3 loop spans 16 amino acids. The junction had 7 bases not matched to a gene; V was cut back by 5 bases and J by 8 bases. The germline gives CDR1 MNHEY, CDR2 SVGAGI. This chain's CDR3 is CASSPGLAGGSDEQFF. DNA for the CDR3: TGTGCCAGCAGTCCCGGACTAGCGGGAGGGTCCGATGAGCAGTTCTTC.

This clonotype was seen many times. This chain connects TRBV5-1 to TRBJ2-1; D is possibly TRBD1 or TRBD2 (7 bases each). V gave up 2 bases and J gave up 9 bases, with 21 bases separating them. There are 16 residues in the CDR3. CDR1 is SGHRS, CDR2 YFSETQ, per germline. As DNA, the CDR3 is TGCGCCAGCAGCTTATTGACAGGGACTACAATGAGTGAGCAGTTCTTC. Protein product: CASSLLTGTTMSEQFF.

This sequence joins TRBV30 and TRBJ2-3; TRBD2 aligns across 7 bases. The CDR3 extends over 17 amino acids. V dropped 2 bases and J dropped 1; count of bases not matched to a gene: 12. Germline CDR1 reads GTSNPN; CDR2 reads SVGIG (reference sequence). CDR3 residues: CAWSPSGVRGGTDTQYF. As DNA, the CDR3 is TGTGCCTGGAGTCCCAGCGGGGTAAGAGGTGGCACAGATACGCAGTATTTT.

This clonotype rates as medium-sized. The V gene is TRBV24-1, the J gene TRBJ2-1; D possibly corresponds to TRBD1 (5 bases). This CDR3 has 13 amino acids. The germline V gene encodes CDR1 KGHDR and CDR2 SFDVKD. Trimming left V 5 bases short and J 5 bases short, with 9 bases between. DNA of the CDR3: TGTGCCACCAGTGGGGCAGGGAACAATGAGCAGTTCTTC. This sequence encodes CATSGAGNNEQFF.

This clonotype was seen ten or more times. V and J are TRBV18 and TRBJ2-1; 9 positions match TRBD1. This CDR3 contains 17 residues. The V and J ends lost 1 base and 7 bases, in that order; junction bases with no gene match: 11. Germline CDR1 reads KGHSH; CDR2 reads LQKENI. This chain's CDR3 is CASSPQRGTGSPNEQFF. CDR3 DNA: TGTGCCAGCTCACCACAGCGAGGGACAGGGTCGCCAAATGAGCAGTTCTTC.

This clonotype was seen many times. The chain employs TRBV5-6 and TRBJ2-7, with D possibly called TRBD1 or TRBD2 (6 bases each). The CDR3 spans 17 residues. Germline V gene lookup returns CDR1 SGHDT and CDR2 YYEEEE. Deletions cut 1 base from V and 0 bases from J, with 17 bases between. As DNA, the CDR3 is TGTGCCAGCAGCTTGTTTTTGGGGGGCTCTGACTCCTACGAGCAGTACTTC. This encodes CASSLFLGGSDSYEQYF.

This clonotype was recorded at least ten times. The chain recombines TRBV20-1 with TRBJ2-3; no clear D gene. Trimming cost V 7 bases and J 0 bases, with 14 bases left between them. The CDR3 is made up of 14 amino acids. Per the germline V gene, CDR1 is DFQATT and CDR2 is SNEGSKA (reference sequence). The CDR3 loop is CSVGWGSSTDTQYF. The CDR3 nucleotides read TGCAGTGTAGGGTGGGGTTCTAGCACAGATACGCAGTATTTT.

Comments on this clonotype: Its ends do not fully match the called genes, so a read error is possible. The rearrangement joins TRBV20-1 to TRBJ1-2; possibly TRBD1 for D (5 bases). The CDR3 sequence is 12 residues long. From germline, CDR1 is DFQATT and CDR2 SNEGSKA (reference sequence). CDR3 coding DNA: TGCAGTGCTAGAGATGGTATGGGCGGGGGACCATTC. Translated: CSARDGMGGGPF.

This clonotype was detected many times. J is TRBJ2-1 and V is TRBV5-4; 9 nucleotides line up with TRBD1. The J segment lost 5 bases and the V segment lost 4 bases, leaving 10 bases of the junction unmatched. CDR1 and CDR2 (germline): SGHNT, YYREEE (reference sequence). This CDR3 region has 16 residues. CDR3 bases: TGTGCCAGCAGCCCCACCGGGACAGGGAACCACAATGAGCAGTTCTTC. This codes for CASSPTGTGNHNEQFF.

In its sample, this clonotype was seen many times. The chain carries TRBV20-1 and TRBJ1-1, with 7 bases fitting TRBD1. CDR3 length: 13 amino acids. After removal of 2 bases from V and 4 bases from J, the junction contained 4 bases not matched to a gene. Germline CDR1 is DFQATT and CDR2 is SNEGSKA (reference sequence). CDR3 region: CSARSYRGTEAFF. CDR3 DNA: TGCAGTGCTAGAAGTTACAGGGGCACTGAAGCTTTCTTT.

The table lists this clonotype with many counts. This chain joins TRBV27 and TRBJ1-4, with 9 bases aligning to TRBD1. The J segment lost 3 bases and the V segment lost 5 bases, leaving 4 bases of the junction unmatched. CDR1 is MNHEY and CDR2 is SMNVEV in the germline V gene (reference sequence). CDR3 length: 15 residues. The CDR3 loop is CASSEQGAPNEKLFF. In nucleotides, the CDR3 is TGTGCCAGCAGTGAACAGGGGGCGCCTAATGAAAAACTGTTTTTT.

This clonotype came up many times. This chain links TRBV20-1 with TRBJ2-6; D unresolved. Trimming pared 3 bases from V and 0 bases from J, leaving 6 bases between. The germline V gene encodes CDR1 DFQATT and CDR2 SNEGSKA (reference sequence). The CDR3 is 14 residues long. The CDR3 region has the DNA TGCAGTGCTAGCCAGATCTCTGGGGCCAACGTCCTGACTTTC. It encodes CSASQISGANVLTF.

The sample holds many counts of this clonotype. The gene calls are TRBV20-1 and TRBJ2-5, with 8 nucleotides matching TRBD1. This CDR3 is 15 amino acids long. The germline V gene has CDR1 DFQATT and CDR2 SNEGSKA (reference sequence). J gave up 4 bases and V 1 base, and 8 bases lay outside the gene matches. The DNA for the CDR3 is TGCAGTGCTAGAGGGCCTACAGGGGGTACAGAGACCCAGTACTTC. This translates into CSARGPTGGTETQYF.

The chain recombines TRBV12-3 or TRBV12-4 with TRBJ2-1; TRBD1 is a possible D gene (6 bases). V was trimmed by 4 bases and J by 12 bases, leaving 19 bases between them. CDR3 length: 14 amino acids. Here the CDR3 reads CASSYRERGSGQFF. CDR3 bases: TGTGCCAGCAGTTACCGGGAAAGGGGGAGCGGGCAGTTCTTC.

There are many counts of this clonotype. V usage is TRBV7-9 and J usage is TRBJ1-2; TRBD1 might be the D (5 bases). This CDR3 region has 17 residues. CDR1 SEHNR and CDR2 FQNEAQ come from the germline V gene (reference sequence). Trimming shortened V by 4 bases and J by 0 bases, and 18 bases separated the two germline ends. CDR3 bases: TGTGCCAGCAGCTCGCCTCCGGGGGGATCTACTAACTATGGCTACACCTTC. Its protein product is CASSSPPGGSTNYGYTF.

There are a few counts of this clonotype. Because the CDR3's place on the DNA is in doubt, the DNA is left out and the CDR3 is given as listed by TCRdb. The rearrangement joins TRBV5-1 to TRBJ2-4; the table's TRBD2 call for D was not verified on the DNA. Germline CDR1 reads SGHRS; CDR2 reads YFSETQ. The CDR3 adds up to 21 amino acids, both ends counted. The CDR3 loop is CASSFYICSARDSIAKNIQYF.

This clonotype was seen many times. The chain is built from TRBV5-1 and TRBJ1-5; unclear D gene. Germline V gene lookup returns CDR1 SGHRS and CDR2 YFSETQ. This CDR3 comprises 13 residues. Trimming cost V 0 bases and J 1 base, with 2 bases left between them. This chain's CDR3 is CASSLESNQPQHF. The CDR3 bases are TGCGCCAGCAGCTTGGAAAGCAATCAGCCCCAGCATTTT.

The chain couples TRBV20-1 to TRBJ1-4, with D possibly being TRBD1 (5 bases). This CDR3 has 16 residues. Germline V gene data show CDR1 as DFQATT and CDR2 as SNEGSKA (reference sequence). Trimming removed 1 base from V and 8 bases from J, with 20 bases in between. In nucleotides, the CDR3 is TGCAGTGCTAGAGGGATGACCGGGACTCCGGGGGAAAAACTGTTTTTT. It yields the protein CSARGMTGTPGEKLFF.